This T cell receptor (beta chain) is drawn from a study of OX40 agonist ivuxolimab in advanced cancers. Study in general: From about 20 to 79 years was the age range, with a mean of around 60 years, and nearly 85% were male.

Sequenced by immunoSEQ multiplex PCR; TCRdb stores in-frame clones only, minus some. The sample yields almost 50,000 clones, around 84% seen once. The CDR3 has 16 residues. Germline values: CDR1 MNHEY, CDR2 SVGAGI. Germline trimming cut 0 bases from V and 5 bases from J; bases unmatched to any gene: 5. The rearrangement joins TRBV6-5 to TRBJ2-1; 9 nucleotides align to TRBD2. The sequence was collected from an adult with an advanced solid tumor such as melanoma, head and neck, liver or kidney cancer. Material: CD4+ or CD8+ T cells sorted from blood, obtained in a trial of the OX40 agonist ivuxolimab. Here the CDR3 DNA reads TGTGCCAGCAGTTACTCAGGACTAGCGCAGAACAATGAGCAGTTCTTC. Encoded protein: CASSYSGLAQNNEQFF.